Following are 30 T cell receptor beta chains from one sample sequenced in a study of blood T cell repertoires in COVID-19. Assay: immunoSEQ multiplex PCR; the TCRdb copy retains only in-frame clones and omits some. The sample includes about 670,000 clones, about nine tenths of them seen just once. The sequenced sample consisted of peripheral blood. The receptors were gathered from a woman aged 18-35 years with acute or convalescent COVID-19.

The CDR3 loop is CASSARTGGATLYGYTF. In DNA form, the CDR3 reads TGCGCCAGCAGCGCCCGGACAGGGGGCGCGACCTTATATGGCTACACCTTC. The rearrangement links TRBV5-1 to TRBJ1-2, with 11 positions matching TRBD1. CDR1 and CDR2 from the germline V gene are SGHRS and YFSETQ. The CDR3 runs 17 residues. The J segment lost 5 bases and the V segment lost 4 bases, leaving 13 bases of the junction unmatched.

CDR3 in amino acids: CASSLGQHNYGYTF. In DNA form, the CDR3 reads TGCGCCAGCAGCCTCGGACAGCATAACTATGGCTACACCTTC. The chain carries TRBV4-3 and TRBJ1-2, with D perhaps TRBD1 (6 bases). From germline, CDR1 is LGHNA and CDR2 YSLEER. Trimming removed 4 bases at V and 1 base at J, with 10 bases between. This CDR3 is 14 amino acids long.

This chain joins TRBV6-2 or TRBV6-3 and TRBJ1-2, with D perhaps matching TRBD1 (5 bases). Deletions cut 2 bases from V and 4 bases from J, with 11 bases between. Per germline, CDR1 MNHEY and CDR2 SVGEGT. The CDR3 runs 14 residues. CDR3 sequence reads: CASSYATALYGYTF. The CDR3 DNA is TGTGCCAGCAGTTACGCGACAGCTCTCTATGGCTACACCTTC.

The chain uses TRBV7-2 and TRBJ1-2, with 7 positions matching TRBD1. This CDR3 spans 14 amino acids. Trimming at V came to 4 bases and at J to 4 bases, leaving 6 bases not matched to a gene. From germline, CDR1 is SGHTA and CDR2 FQGNSA. The CDR3 protein is CASSSGQLGYGYTF. The DNA for the CDR3 is TGTGCCAGCAGCTCGGGACAGCTTGGCTATGGCTACACCTTC.

For the CDR3, the DNA is TGTGCCAGCAGCTTGCTCTCTACTAACTATGGCTACACCTTC. It is translated as CASSLLSTNYGYTF. The chain has TRBV5-5 and TRBJ1-2, with D unresolved. The CDR3 loop spans 14 amino acids. Trimming removed 1 base from V and 0 bases from J, with 7 bases in between. Germline lookup yields CDR1 SGHKS and CDR2 YYEKEE (reference sequence). Using reference TRBV5-5 and TRBJ1-2 for the parts outside the CDR3, the full variable domain is DAGVTQSPTHLIKTRGQQVTLRCSPISGHKSVSWYQQVLGQGPQFIFQYYEKEERGRGNFPDRFSARQFPNYSSELNVNALLLGDSALYLCASSLLSTNYGYTFGSGTRLTVV.

This sequence joins TRBV27 and TRBJ1-5; TRBD1 aligns across 9 bases. Germline V gene lookup returns CDR1 MNHEY and CDR2 SMNVEV (reference sequence). CDR3 length: 14 residues. With V trimmed by 6 bases and J by 4 bases, 4 bases remained unmatched. The CDR3 DNA reads TGTGCCAGCAGAACACAGGGGGCAAATCAGCCCCAGCATTTT. Its translation: CASRTQGANQPQHF.

V and J are TRBV7-9 and TRBJ2-7; 10 bases agree with TRBD1. Trimming cost V 5 bases and J 5 bases; bases outside gene matches: 9. The CDR3 is made up of 15 amino acids. CDR1 is SEHNR and CDR2 is FQNEAQ in the germline V gene (reference sequence). CDR3 bases: TGTGCCAGCAGCATGTCGACAGGGGGCTCTGACGAGCAGTACTTC. Amino acid sequence: CASSMSTGGSDEQYF.

This clone is a singleton in its sample. The gene calls are TRBV29-1 and TRBJ1-1; D might be TRBD1 (6 bases). V gave up 8 bases and J gave up 5 bases, with 21 bases separating them. Germline V gene sequence: CDR1 SQVTM, CDR2 ANQGSEA. This CDR3 is built from 14 residues. The CDR3 sequence: CSSILSGRGTEAFF. The CDR3 DNA reads TGCAGCTCAATTCTCTCAGGGAGGGGGACTGAAGCTTTCTTT.

The chain employs TRBV9 and TRBJ1-1; TRBD1 is a possible D gene (5 bases). The CDR3 runs 15 residues. With 3 bases removed from V and 0 bases from J, the gap between germline ends came to 12 bases. The germline gives CDR1 SGDLS, CDR2 YYNGEE. The CDR3 coding sequence is TGTGCCAGCAGCGCGGGGGTCCTCATGAACACTGAAGCTTTCTTT. It is translated as CASSAGVLMNTEAFF. The entire variable domain, with the rest obtained from reference TRBV9 and TRBJ1-1, is as follows: DSGVTQTPKHLITATGQRVTLRCSPRSGDLSVYWYQQSLDQGLQFLIQYYNGEERAKGNILERFSAQQFPDLHSELNLSSLELGDSALYFCASSAGVLMNTEAFFGQGTRLTVV.

The chain employs TRBV19 and TRBJ1-1, with 10 bases lining up with TRBD1. V trimming: 3 bases; J trimming: 4 bases; junction bases outside the gene matches: 5. The CDR3 consists of 15 residues. CDR1 LNHDA and CDR2 SQIVND come from the germline V gene (reference sequence). For the CDR3, the DNA is TGTGCCAGTAGTATGACAGGGGGCATGGGCACTGAAGCTTTCTTT. Amino acids: CASSMTGGMGTEAFF.

V and J are TRBV15 and TRBJ2-7, with D perhaps matching TRBD1 (6 bases). The CDR3 loop spans 16 amino acids. The germline V gene has CDR1 LNHNV and CDR2 YYDKDF (reference sequence). Between the trimmed V and J ends, which lost 0 bases and 2 bases, there was a span of 14 bases. The CDR3 here is CATSREPTGLTYEQYF. For the CDR3, the DNA is TGTGCCACCAGCAGAGAGCCTACAGGGCTAACCTACGAGCAGTACTTC.

The sample holds a few counts of this clone. Other DNA sequences in the sample encode the same CDR3. The chain joins TRBV7-9 to TRBJ1-1, with 10 positions matching TRBD1. The CDR3 has 13 amino acids. CDR1 is SEHNR, CDR2 FQNEAQ, per germline (reference sequence). V shed 5 bases and J 5 bases; nucleotides not matched to a gene: 2. The CDR3 coding sequence is TGTGCCAGCAGCCTGGACAGGGGGACTGAAGCTTTCTTT. Translated, it gives CASSLDRGTEAFF.

V and J are TRBV5-1 and TRBJ1-2, with 8 bases lining up with TRBD1. Trimming removed 3 bases from V and 4 bases from J; junction bases left unmatched: 8. Germline CDR1 is SGHRS and CDR2 is YFSETQ. The CDR3 consists of 15 residues. The DNA of the CDR3 is TGCGCCAGCAGCTGGGGAGGGACAGGTAGCTATGGCTACACCTTC. Amino acids: CASSWGGTGSYGYTF.

Regarding this clone: This same CDR3 is encoded by further DNA sequences in the sample. The V gene is TRBV7-2, the J gene TRBJ1-2, with D perhaps TRBD1 (5 bases). The germline CDR1 and CDR2 sequences are SGHTA and FQGNSA. The V end lost 2 bases, the J end lost 4 bases, and 5 bases lay between the germline ends. The CDR3 runs 12 residues. CDR3 loop: CASSLRGYGYTF. The CDR3 nucleotides read TGTGCCAGCAGCTTAAGGGGCTATGGCTACACCTTC.

The V gene is TRBV4-2, the J gene TRBJ2-5; D is perhaps TRBD2 (6 bases). In germline, CDR1 is LGHNA, CDR2 YNFKEQ. Trimming left V 1 base short and J 3 bases short, with 18 bases between. The CDR3 runs to 17 residues. This chain's CDR3 is CASSQGGSAGPEETQYF. The CDR3 DNA reads TGTGCCAGCAGCCAAGGGGGCAGTGCGGGGCCGGAAGAGACCCAGTACTTC.

This clone was counted only a few times. V gene TRBV19 combines with J gene TRBJ2-2, with D possibly being TRBD2 (5 bases). The CDR3 consists of 11 residues. Germline CDR1 is LNHDA and CDR2 is SQIVND (reference sequence). V was trimmed by 8 bases and J by 6 bases, leaving 7 bases between them. CDR3 nucleotides: TGTGCCAGTCTCGGGGCCGGGGAGCTGTTTTTT. Translated: CASLGAGELFF.

The chain employs TRBV7-2 and TRBJ1-3; D not resolved. CDR3 length: 15 amino acids. Trimming stripped 2 bases from V and 0 bases from J, with 8 bases between. Germline V CDR1 and CDR2: SGHTA, FQGNSA. The chain's CDR3 is CASSLSSSSGNTIYF. The CDR3 bases are TGTGCCAGCAGCTTAAGTTCGAGCTCTGGAAACACCATATATTTT.

The chain links TRBV28 to TRBJ2-3; D is perhaps TRBD2 (7 bases). The CDR3 length is 15 residues. Trimming shortened V by 4 bases and J by 1 base, and 12 bases separated the two germline ends. Looked up from germline, CDR1 is MDHEN and CDR2 is SYDVKM. CDR3 nucleotide sequence: TGTGCCAGCAGTTCCGCGGGGGCCCGCACAGATACGCAGTATTTT. Encoded protein: CASSSAGARTDTQYF.

V and J are TRBV6-6 and TRBJ2-3, with D possibly being TRBD1 (5 bases). V lost 4 bases, J lost 2 bases, and 10 bases lay in between. Germline V CDR1 and CDR2: MNHNY, SVGAGI (reference sequence). This CDR3 is built from 14 residues. The DNA of the CDR3 is TGTGCCAGCAGTTCCGGCAGGGACACAGATACGCAGTATTTT. This translates into CASSSGRDTDTQYF.

The chain joins TRBV19 to TRBJ1-1, with 10 bases fitting TRBD1. After removal of 4 bases from V and 0 bases from J, the junction contained 8 bases not matched to a gene. From germline, CDR1 is LNHDA and CDR2 SQIVND (reference sequence). The CDR3 has 17 amino acids. In DNA, the CDR3 is TGTGCCAGTAGTAAGGGACAGGGGCTTCTCATGAACACTGAAGCTTTCTTT. Its protein is CASSKGQGLLMNTEAFF.

V and J are TRBV29-1 and TRBJ2-7, with 9 bases that match TRBD1. Germline CDR1 is SQVTM and CDR2 is ANQGSEA. CDR3 length: 13 residues. V was clipped by 6 bases and J by 5 bases; unmatched bases: 8. CDR3 residues: CSVQPGTGNEQYF. CDR3 nucleotides: TGCAGCGTCCAACCCGGGACAGGGAACGAGCAGTACTTC.

V usage is TRBV30 and J usage is TRBJ2-7; 12 bases map to TRBD2. CDR1 GTSNPN and CDR2 SVGIG come from the germline V gene (reference sequence). CDR3 size: 17 residues. V lost 3 bases to trimming and J lost 4 bases; unmatched junction nucleotides: 13. Here the CDR3 reads CAWRTKVTSGGRYEQYF. CDR3 bases: TGTGCCTGGAGGACGAAAGTGACTAGCGGGGGACGTTACGAGCAGTACTTC.

The chain employs TRBV6-7 and TRBJ1-5; TRBD1 matches 11 bases. TRBV6-7 has ORF status, its function being uncertain. The CDR3 length is 14 residues. Losses at the gene ends were 2 bases for V and 6 bases for J; bases not matched to a gene: 0. This CDR3 is CASSYGTGGQPQHF. CDR3 DNA: TGTGCCAGCAGTTACGGGACAGGGGGTCAGCCCCAGCATTTT.

The V and J genes are TRBV9 and TRBJ1-1, with 8 positions matching TRBD1. The V gene's germline CDR1 is SGDLS and CDR2 YYNGEE. This CDR3 spans 14 amino acids. V trimming: 6 bases; J trimming: 4 bases; junction bases outside the gene matches: 8. The CDR3 spells CASTLVTGATEAFF. DNA of the CDR3: TGTGCCAGCACCCTAGTGACAGGGGCCACTGAAGCTTTCTTT.

V usage is TRBV13 and J usage is TRBJ1-1; D is unclear. Trimming shortened V by 0 bases and J by 3 bases, and 11 bases separated the two germline ends. Germline assignment: CDR1 PRHDT and CDR2 FYEKMQ (reference sequence). CDR3 length: 15 amino acids. The CDR3 coding sequence is TGTGCCAGCAGCTTAGGCCGGGTATTGGACACTGAAGCTTTCTTT. This translates into CASSLGRVLDTEAFF.

Note on this clone: A read error may produce the germline difference seen at one junction end. The chain combines TRBV5-6 with TRBJ1-1; TRBD1 is a possible D gene (5 bases). Germline V lookup: CDR1 SGHDT, CDR2 YYEEEE. CDR3 length equals 15 residues. In DNA, the CDR3 is TGTGCCAGCAGCTTCAGCCAGGGCCTGAATACTGAAGCTTTCTTT. Translation: CASSFSQGLNTEAFF.

There are a few counts of this clone. The chain couples TRBV6-2 or TRBV6-3 to TRBJ1-4, with D unclear. From germline, CDR1 is MNHEY and CDR2 SVGEGT. The CDR3 spans 12 residues. V lost 2 bases to trimming and J lost 8 bases, with 6 bases between them. The chain's CDR3 is CASSYQREKLFF. The CDR3 DNA follows: TGTGCCAGCAGTTACCAGAGGGAAAAACTGTTTTTT.

The CDR3 nucleotides are TGTGCCAGCAGCCAAGAAGGAGGAAGTGGAAACACCATATATTTT. This gives the protein CASSQEGGSGNTIYF. This sequence joins TRBV3-1 (or the pseudogene TRBV3-2) and TRBJ1-3; no definite D call. Germline V lookup: CDR1 LGHDT, CDR2 YNNKEL (reference sequence). CDR3 length equals 15 residues. V gave up 0 bases and J gave up 3 bases, with 9 bases separating them.

The V call is TRBV15, the J call TRBJ1-4; 10 bases match TRBD1. Germline V gene data show CDR1 as LNHNV and CDR2 as YYDKDF (reference sequence). The CDR3 loop spans 15 amino acids. The V gene end was trimmed by 5 bases and the J gene end by 8 bases; junction bases not matched to a gene: 8. The CDR3 sequence: CATSYDRGLREKLFF. In DNA, the CDR3 is TGTGCCACCAGCTACGACAGGGGGCTTAGGGAAAAACTGTTTTTT.

This chain connects TRBV9 to TRBJ2-1, with 11 bases lining up with TRBD2. Germline CDR1 SGDLS, CDR2 YYNGEE. The trim removed 0 bases at V and 10 bases at J, leaving 6 bases unmatched. The CDR3 has 15 amino acids. The CDR3 DNA sequence: TGTGCCAGCAGCGTAGGTAGCGGGGGGGCCCGCGAGCAGTTCTTC. Its protein is CASSVGSGGAREQFF.